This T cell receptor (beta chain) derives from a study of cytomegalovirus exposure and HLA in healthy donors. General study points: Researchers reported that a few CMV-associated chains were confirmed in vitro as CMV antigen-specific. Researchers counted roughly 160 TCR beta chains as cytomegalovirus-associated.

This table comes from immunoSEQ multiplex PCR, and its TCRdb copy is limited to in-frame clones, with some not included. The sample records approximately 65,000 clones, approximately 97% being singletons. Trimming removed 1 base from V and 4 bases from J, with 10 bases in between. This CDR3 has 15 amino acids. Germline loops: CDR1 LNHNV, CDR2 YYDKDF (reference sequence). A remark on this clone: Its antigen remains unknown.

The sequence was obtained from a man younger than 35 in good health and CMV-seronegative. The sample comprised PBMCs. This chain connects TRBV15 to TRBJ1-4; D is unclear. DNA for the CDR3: TGTGCCACCAGCAGAGGGCAGGCCCATAATGAAAAACTGTTTTTT. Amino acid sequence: CATSRGQAHNEKLFF.